The sequence of this TCR beta chain was determined in a study of shared clonotypes between healthy human individuals. Study background: The plates for each donor numbered three CD4 naive, three CD4 memory, two CD8 naive and one CD8 memory.

This CDR3 is 12 amino acids long. Trimming removed 6 bases from V and 9 bases from J; junction bases left unmatched: 7. The V gene's germline CDR1 is MNHEY and CDR2 SMNVEV (reference sequence). Study results and limitations: Sampling covered nothing but blood. Tissue TCR repertoires likely differ from those found in blood. What limited the represented genetic and exposure-history diversity was the small number of donors. Naive CD4 clonotypes overlapped across a handful of donors at around 5%.

Assay used: immunoSEQ multiplex PCR; TCRdb lists only in-frame clones, some missing. The sample lists roughly 2 million clones; 90% to 95% were seen once. A note on this clone: Its antigen remains unidentified.

The source material was naive CD4+ T cells sorted from blood. This sample's subset: CD45RA+ positively selected. The receptor's source is a man aged 18 to 30 in good health. The rearrangement uses TRBV27 and TRBJ2-7, with TRBD2 identical over 8 bases. CDR3 DNA sequence: TGTGCCAGCAGAGGTCTAGCGGGCCGGCAGTACTTC. Translating gives CASRGLAGRQYF.